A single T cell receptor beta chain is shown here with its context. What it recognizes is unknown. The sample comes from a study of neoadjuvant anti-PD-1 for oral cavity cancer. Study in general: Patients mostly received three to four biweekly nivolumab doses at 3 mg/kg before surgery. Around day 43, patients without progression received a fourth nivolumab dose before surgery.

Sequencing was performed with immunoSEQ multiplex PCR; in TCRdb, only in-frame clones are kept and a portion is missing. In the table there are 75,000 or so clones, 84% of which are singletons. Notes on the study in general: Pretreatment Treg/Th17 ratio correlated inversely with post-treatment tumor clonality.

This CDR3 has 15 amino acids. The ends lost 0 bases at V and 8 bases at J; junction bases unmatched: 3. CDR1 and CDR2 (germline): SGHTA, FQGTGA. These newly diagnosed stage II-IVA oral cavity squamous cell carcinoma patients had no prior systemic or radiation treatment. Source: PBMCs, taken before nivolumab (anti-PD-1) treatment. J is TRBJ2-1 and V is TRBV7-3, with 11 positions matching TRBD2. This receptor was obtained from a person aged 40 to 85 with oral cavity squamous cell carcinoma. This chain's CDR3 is CASSLTTSGNHEQFF. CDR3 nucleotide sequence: TGTGCCAGCAGCTTAACGACTAGCGGGAACCATGAGCAGTTCTTC.